What follows are 13 T cell receptor beta chains derived from one specimen sequenced in a study of shared clonotypes between healthy human individuals. The method was immunoSEQ multiplex PCR; TCRdb's version includes in-frame clones alone and lacks a portion of them. The repertoire has a few hundred thousand clones, almost 97% of them found once; the top ten carry 0.057%. Sequencing used naive CD4+ T cells sorted from blood. Subset meaning: CD45RA+ positively selected. The source of these receptors is a woman under 40 in good health.

V gene TRBV5-4 combines with J gene TRBJ2-2, with D maybe TRBD1 (6 bases). Germline CDR1 is SGHNT and CDR2 is YYREEE (reference sequence). The CDR3 consists of 16 residues. V lost 0 bases and J lost 5, with 14 bases in between. CDR3 in amino acids: CASSLGEQGSTGELFF. The CDR3, as DNA: TGTGCCAGCAGCTTGGGCGAACAGGGAAGTACCGGGGAGCTGTTTTTT.

The gene calls are TRBV5-5 and TRBJ2-6; D assignment may be TRBD1 or TRBD2 (5 bases each). V was shortened by 3 bases and J by 1 base, with 11 bases between the two germline ends. The CDR3 consists of 16 residues. Germline V CDR1 and CDR2: SGHKS, YYEKEE (reference sequence). This CDR3 is CASSSGRESGANVLTF. The CDR3, as DNA: TGTGCCAGCAGCTCGGGACGTGAGTCTGGGGCCAACGTCCTGACTTTC.

The V call is TRBV4-2, the J call TRBJ2-1; the match to TRBD2 covers 14 bases. After removal of 2 bases from V and 4 bases from J, the junction contained 1 base not matched to a gene. Per germline, CDR1 LGHNA and CDR2 YNFKEQ. CDR3 length equals 16 residues. CDR3 nucleotides: TGTGCCAGCAGCCAACGGACTAGCGGGGGGTACAATGAGCAGTTCTTC. Protein sequence: CASSQRTSGGYNEQFF.

The V and J genes are TRBV27 and TRBJ1-5, with 7 bases identical to TRBD1. Trimming removed 6 bases from V and 4 bases from J; junction bases left unmatched: 9. The germline V gene encodes CDR1 MNHEY and CDR2 SMNVEV (reference sequence). This CDR3 spans 15 amino acids. The CDR3 is CASSSVRQGNQPQHF. CDR3 in DNA: TGTGCCAGCAGCTCGGTAAGACAGGGAAATCAGCCCCAGCATTTT.

The gene calls are TRBV7-8 and TRBJ2-7; D unclear. In germline, CDR1 is SGHVS, CDR2 FQNEAQ. The V end was cut by 1 base, the J end by 0 bases, with 7 bases between. The CDR3 sequence is 14 residues long. The CDR3 here is CASSLVWSSYEQYF. CDR3 bases: TGTGCCAGCAGCTTAGTCTGGAGCTCCTACGAGCAGTACTTC.

The V call is TRBV7-8, the J call TRBJ1-3, with 8 nucleotides matching TRBD1. Looked up from germline, CDR1 is SGHVS and CDR2 is FQNEAQ. The CDR3 runs 15 residues. J gave up 4 bases and V 6 bases, and 8 bases lay outside the gene matches. CDR3 nucleotide sequence: TGTGCCAGCAGTTCGAGCAGGGGGCCGGGAAACACCATATATTTT. Translated, it gives CASSSSRGPGNTIYF. The complete variable domain, with remaining parts taken from reference TRBV7-8 and TRBJ1-3, reads GAGVSQSPRYKVAKRGQDVALRCDPISGHVSLFWYQQALGQGPEFLTYFQNEAQLDKSGLPSDRFFAERPEGSVSTLKIQRTQQEDSAVYLCASSSSRGPGNTIYFGEGSWLTVV.

The genes are TRBV29-1 and TRBJ2-5; the D is unclear. This CDR3 has 10 amino acids. The V end was cut by 2 bases, the J end by 5 bases, with 3 bases between. Germline CDR1 is SQVTM and CDR2 is ANQGSEA. The CDR3 DNA reads TGCAGCGTTGAAACCGAGACCCAGTACTTC. This gives the protein CSVETETQYF.

The V gene is TRBV6-6, the J gene TRBJ2-1, with D unclear. The ends were cut back, 0 bases at V and 9 bases at J, with 18 bases in the middle. The CDR3 totals 16 residues. Germline-derived CDR1 and CDR2 are MNHNY and SVGAGI (reference sequence). CDR3 DNA sequence: TGTGCCAGCAGTTACTCGATGGCTATGTTTAACACTGAGCAGTTCTTC. As protein: CASSYSMAMFNTEQFF.

The J gene is TRBJ2-2, the V gene TRBV4-1; D possibly corresponds to TRBD2 (5 bases). Looked up from germline, CDR1 is MGHRA and CDR2 is YSYEKL. There are 17 residues in the CDR3. V shed 0 bases and J shed 6 bases, with 17 bases lying between them. The CDR3 DNA follows: TGCGCCAGCAGCCAAGATATGGCGGGTAATGGTGCCGGGGAGCTGTTTTTT. As protein: CASSQDMAGNGAGELFF.

This chain uses TRBV5-1 with TRBJ2-3; D possibly corresponds to TRBD1 (5 bases). This CDR3 has 15 residues. The V gene's germline CDR1 is SGHRS and CDR2 YFSETQ. Deletions cut 6 bases from V and 1 base from J, with 15 bases between. CDR3 region: CASMGQGWGTDTQYF. CDR3 DNA: TGCGCCAGCATGGGGCAGGGATGGGGCACAGATACGCAGTATTTT.

The chain carries TRBV2 and TRBJ2-7; 14 bases are shared with TRBD2. Per germline, CDR1 SNHLY and CDR2 FYNNEI. Trimming at V came to 7 bases and at J to 2 bases, leaving 7 bases not matched to a gene. CDR3 length equals 16 residues. CDR3: CASNGGTSGSPYEQYF. CDR3 nucleotides: TGTGCCAGCAACGGCGGGACTAGCGGGAGTCCCTACGAGCAGTACTTC.

This rearrangement joins TRBV15 to TRBJ1-2; D is undetermined. Germline CDR1 is LNHNV and CDR2 is YYDKDF (reference sequence). The CDR3 runs to 14 residues. V shed 1 base and J shed 2 bases, with 8 bases lying between them. The CDR3 sequence is CATSRAATNYGYTF. DNA of the CDR3: TGTGCCACCAGCAGAGCGGCGACAAACTATGGCTACACCTTC.

This clone occurred a few times. The V and J genes are TRBV23-1 and TRBJ1-1; no definite D call. TRBV23-1 qualifies as an ORF whose function is uncertain. Trimming took off 3 bases at V and 8 bases at J, with 4 bases between the two ends. This CDR3 has 10 amino acids. The CDR3 nucleotides are TGCGCCAGCAGTCACTGGGAAGCTTTCTTT. This translates into CASSHWEAFF.